This T cell receptor (beta chain) was sequenced in a study of blood T cell repertoires in COVID-19. Study summary: COVID-19 samples collected from the United States, Italy and Spain covered acute and convalescent phases. In each case, the material was cDNA or gDNA derived from T cells, B-cell-depleted T cells, or PBMCs.

CDR3 length equals 16 residues. Trimming removed 1 base from V and 1 base from J; junction bases left unmatched: 6. Germline CDR1 is SEHNR and CDR2 is FQNEAQ (reference sequence). Study processing details: Amplifying reference gene primers gave estimates of nucleated cell counts. Measured with immunoSEQ multiplex PCR; TCRdb has only the in-frame clones, and not every one. The DNA was the basis for D and trimming; V, J and clone size are from that table. The sample records 110,000 or so clones, roughly 79% being singletons. The chain couples TRBV7-9 to TRBJ1-2; 7 bases are shared with TRBD1. Sample: peripheral blood. This clonotype originated in a woman between 65 and 79 years old with acute or convalescent COVID-19. For the CDR3, the DNA is TGTGCCAGCAGCTTAGAGGGGGGACAGAATAACTATGGCTACACCTTC. This codes for CASSLEGGQNNYGYTF.